This TCR beta chain was identified in a study of shared clonotypes between healthy human individuals. Study as a whole: Per donor, three plates held CD4 naive cells, three held CD4 memory, two held CD8 naive and one held CD8 memory.

It was around 180 ng DNA, 33,000 or so T cell genomes, that sorted-subset replicate PCRs used. The table came from immunoSEQ multiplex PCR; TCRdb's copy has only in-frame clones and leaves some out. The table has a few million clones, more than 90% seen once. Study-wide findings and caveats: Donor scarcity curtailed the genetic and exposure-history diversity represented herein.

This clone occurred a few times. Its antigen is currently unknown. The source of this sequence is a man in his late teens or twenties in good health. The specimen was naive CD4+ T cells sorted from blood. Stated subset: CD45RA+ positively selected.

CDR3 in DNA: TGTGCCAGCAGCTTAGTCGGCGGTCTCTATCAGCCCCAGCATTTT. Encoded protein: CASSLVGGLYQPQHF. The genes are TRBV7-2 and TRBJ1-5, with D hard to call. The CDR3 covers 15 residues. V was shortened by 1 base and J by 5 bases, with 12 bases between the two germline ends. The germline CDR1 and CDR2 sequences are SGHTA and FQGNSA. The variable domain in full, completed from reference TRBV7-2 and TRBJ1-5, reads GAGVSQSPSNKVTEKGKDVELRCDPISGHTALYWYRQSLGQGLEFLIYFQGNSAPDKSGLPSDRFSAERTGGSVSTLTIQRTQQEDSAVYLCASSLVGGLYQPQHFGDGTRLSIL.